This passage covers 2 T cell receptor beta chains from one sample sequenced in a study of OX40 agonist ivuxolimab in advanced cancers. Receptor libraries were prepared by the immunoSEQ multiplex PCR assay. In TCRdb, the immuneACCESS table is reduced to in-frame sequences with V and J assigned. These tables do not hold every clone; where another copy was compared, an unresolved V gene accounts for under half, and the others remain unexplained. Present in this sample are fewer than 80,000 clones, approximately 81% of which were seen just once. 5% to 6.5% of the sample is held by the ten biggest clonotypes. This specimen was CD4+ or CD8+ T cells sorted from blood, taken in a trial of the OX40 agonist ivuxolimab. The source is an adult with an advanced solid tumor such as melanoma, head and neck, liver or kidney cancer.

The CDR3 loop reads CASSTWTGLVINEQFF. The CDR3 bases are TGTGCCAGCAGTACCTGGACAGGGCTCGTAATCAATGAGCAGTTCTTC. The chain joins TRBV25-1 to TRBJ2-1, with 8 nucleotides matching TRBD1. The CDR3 has 16 amino acids. In germline, CDR1 is MGHDK, CDR2 SYGVNS. V lost 5 bases to trimming and J lost 6 bases; unmatched junction nucleotides: 12.

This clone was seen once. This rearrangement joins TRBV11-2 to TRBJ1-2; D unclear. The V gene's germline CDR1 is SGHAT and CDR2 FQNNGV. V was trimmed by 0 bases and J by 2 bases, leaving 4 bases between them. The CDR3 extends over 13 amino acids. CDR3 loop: CASSLEGNYGYTF. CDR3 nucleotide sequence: TGTGCCAGCAGCTTAGAGGGGAACTATGGCTACACCTTC.